These 21 T cell receptor beta chains share one sample of origin, sequenced in a study of control samples from healthy donors and cancer patients. Measured with immunoSEQ multiplex PCR; TCRdb has only the in-frame clones, and not every one. The sample lists some 120,000 clones; over 90% were seen once. The sequenced sample was blood. The receptors shown here come from a man younger than 40 in good health.

The rearrangement joins TRBV6-6 to TRBJ1-2, with a tentative D call TRBD1 (6 bases). Germline lookup yields CDR1 MNHNY and CDR2 SVGAGI (reference sequence). This CDR3 is 14 amino acids long. Trimming removed 5 bases at V and 4 bases at J, with 14 bases between. The CDR3 spells CASSALTGSYGYTF. The CDR3 DNA reads TGTGCCAGCAGTGCCCTAACAGGGTCCTATGGCTACACCTTC.

The chain uses TRBV7-7 and TRBJ2-1, with 7 bases identical to TRBD1. The length of the CDR3 is 17 residues. CDR1 is SSHAT and CDR2 is FNYEAQ in the germline V gene (reference sequence). V was clipped by 0 bases and J by 2 bases; unmatched bases: 7. The CDR3 coding sequence is TGTGCCAGCAGCTTAGCCCCGACAGGGTTGGCCTACAATGAGCAGTTCTTC. This codes for CASSLAPTGLAYNEQFF.

For the CDR3, the DNA is TGCGCCAGCAGCCAAATAAGCGGGGACAACAATGAGCAGTTCTTC. It codes for CASSQISGDNNEQFF. V usage is TRBV4-1 and J usage is TRBJ2-1; D is possibly TRBD2 (7 bases). Trimming left V 2 bases short and J 5 bases short, with 13 bases between. Germline CDR1 is MGHRA and CDR2 is YSYEKL. The CDR3 is made up of 15 amino acids.

This chain joins TRBV2 and TRBJ2-1; 8 bases agree with TRBD2. Unmatched junction bases numbered 8, after V lost 7 bases and J lost 6 bases. The germline V gene encodes CDR1 SNHLY and CDR2 FYNNEI. The CDR3 loop spans 14 amino acids. The CDR3 spells CASKSTGLVNEQFF. CDR3 sequence (DNA): TGTGCCAGCAAGAGCACGGGACTAGTCAATGAGCAGTTCTTC.

This clone was recorded once. The rearrangement uses TRBV9 and TRBJ1-2; TRBD1 aligns across 9 bases. The trim removed 4 bases at V and 5 bases at J, leaving 12 bases unmatched. The germline gives CDR1 SGDLS, CDR2 YYNGEE. This CDR3 contains 16 residues. The CDR3 DNA reads TGTGCCAGCAGCATCCGGGACAGGGAACTAGGTTATGGCTACACCTTC. Amino acids: CASSIRDRELGYGYTF.

The chain uses TRBV11-2 and TRBJ2-4; weak D call: TRBD2 (6 bases). V was cut by 1 base and J by 2 bases, with 12 bases left in between. The CDR3 is 16 amino acids. Germline V CDR1 and CDR2: SGHAT, FQNNGV. This chain's CDR3 is CASSLAGVESKNIQYF. The CDR3 region has the DNA TGTGCCAGCAGCTTAGCGGGGGTAGAGTCCAAAAACATTCAGTACTTC.

The V gene is TRBV6-5, the J gene TRBJ2-2; 9 bases line up with TRBD1. Losses at the gene ends were 8 bases for V and 3 bases for J; bases not matched to a gene: 1. Germline V gene data show CDR1 as MNHEY and CDR2 as SVGAGI. The CDR3 has 13 amino acids. The CDR3 region has the DNA TGTGCCAGCGACAGGGGGGACACCGGGGAGCTGTTTTTT. Its translation: CASDRGDTGELFF.

The chain has TRBV7-9 and TRBJ1-3, with D tentatively TRBD1 (6 bases). The V and J ends lost 2 bases and 3 bases respectively, with 14 bases between them. Germline-derived CDR1 and CDR2 are SEHNR and FQNEAQ (reference sequence). The CDR3 is 16 residues long. The CDR3 DNA reads as TGTGCCAGCAGCTTAAACTCAGGGGCAAGTGGAAACACCATATATTTT. Its translation is CASSLNSGASGNTIYF.

The chain has TRBV5-4 and TRBJ2-3; tentative D call: TRBD1 (5 bases). CDR3 length equals 14 residues. Germline V gene lookup returns CDR1 SGHNT and CDR2 YYREEE (reference sequence). The V gene lost 0 bases and the J gene lost 2 bases, with 7 bases spanning the gap. CDR3 protein: CASSLGQITDTQYF. The CDR3 DNA is TGTGCCAGCAGCTTGGGACAGATCACAGATACGCAGTATTTT.

V and J are TRBV3-1 (or the pseudogene TRBV3-2) and TRBJ1-3; D not certain. This CDR3 comprises 13 residues. The germline V and J ends were trimmed by 5 bases and 1 base, with 6 bases remaining between them. Germline V CDR1 and CDR2: LGHDT, YNNKEL (reference sequence). CDR3 DNA: TGTGCCAGCAGCAAGGATTCTGGAAACACCATATATTTT. Translation gives CASSKDSGNTIYF.

The chain carries TRBV7-8 and TRBJ2-7; a weak D match, TRBD1 (6 bases). The CDR3 spans 15 residues. Germline loops: CDR1 SGHVS, CDR2 FQNEAQ. The V end lost 4 bases, the J end lost 7 bases, and 20 bases lay between the germline ends. This CDR3 is CASSSGDTYYVEQYF. CDR3 bases: TGTGCCAGCAGCTCCGGGGACACCTACTACGTGGAGCAGTACTTC.

V usage is TRBV6-5 and J usage is TRBJ1-1; tentative D call: TRBD1 (5 bases). CDR3 length: 14 amino acids. Germline lookup yields CDR1 MNHEY and CDR2 SVGAGI. V lost 7 bases to trimming and J lost 3 bases, with 15 bases between them. The CDR3 spells CASTVGLGDTEAFF. CDR3 DNA sequence: TGTGCCAGCACTGTGGGCTTAGGGGACACTGAAGCTTTCTTT.

This clone was found once. The chain is built from TRBV11-2 and TRBJ1-1; D perhaps matches TRBD1 (6 bases). The germline V and J ends were trimmed by 2 bases and 8 bases, with 15 bases remaining between them. The V gene's germline CDR1 is SGHAT and CDR2 FQNNGV. CDR3 length: 14 residues. The CDR3 reads CASSLFSLGAEAFF. For the CDR3, the DNA is TGTGCCAGCAGCTTATTTTCACTGGGGGCGGAAGCTTTCTTT.

This rearrangement joins TRBV27 to TRBJ2-7; the D gene is possibly TRBD1 (6 bases). The ends were cut back, 3 bases at V and 5 bases at J, with 11 bases in the middle. From germline, CDR1 is MNHEY and CDR2 SMNVEV (reference sequence). The CDR3 length is 13 residues. CDR3 in amino acids: CASSFGQPHEQYF. CDR3 DNA: TGTGCCAGCAGTTTTGGACAGCCCCACGAGCAGTACTTC.

This chain's CDR3 is CASSPRGKGATSGNTIYF. As DNA, the CDR3 is TGTGCCAGCAGCCCTCGGGGGAAGGGCGCTACCTCTGGAAACACCATATATTTT. This chain uses TRBV11-2 with TRBJ1-3; maybe TRBD1 (5 bases). From germline, CDR1 is SGHAT and CDR2 FQNNGV. The CDR3 has 18 residues. V was pared by 5 bases and J by 0 bases, with 20 bases between. Using reference TRBV11-2 and TRBJ1-3 for the parts outside the CDR3, the full variable domain is EAGVAQSPRYKIIEKRQSVAFWCNPISGHATLYWYQQILGQGPKLLIQFQNNGVVDDSQLPKDRFSAERLKGVDSTLKIQPAKLEDSAVYLCASSPRGKGATSGNTIYFGEGSWLTVV.

The V call is TRBV10-2, the J call TRBJ1-1, with D possibly TRBD1 on 6 matching bases. Germline loops: CDR1 WSHSY, CDR2 SAAADI. The CDR3 sequence is 14 residues long. The V gene lost 6 bases and the J gene lost 0 bases, with 11 bases spanning the gap. The chain's CDR3 is CASRAGTLNTEAFF. CDR3 nucleotides: TGCGCCAGCAGAGCCGGGACACTGAACACTGAAGCTTTCTTT.

Of note for this clone: The same CDR3 is also encoded by other DNA sequences in this sample. V and J are TRBV5-4 and TRBJ1-4; the match to TRBD1 covers 9 bases. The trim removed 3 bases at V and 9 bases at J, leaving 3 bases unmatched. CDR3 length: 13 amino acids. CDR1 is SGHNT and CDR2 is YYREEE in the germline V gene (reference sequence). The CDR3 sequence: CASSSGTGKKLFF. The CDR3 coding sequence is TGTGCCAGCAGCTCCGGGACAGGGAAAAAACTGTTTTTT.

The chain couples TRBV6-5 to TRBJ1-2; D is unresolved. Deletions cut 8 bases from V and 4 bases from J, with 17 bases between. Germline lookup yields CDR1 MNHEY and CDR2 SVGAGI. This CDR3 has 14 residues. The CDR3 loop is CASGRTGSSYGYTF. In nucleotides, the CDR3 is TGTGCCAGCGGACGCACCGGGAGTTCCTATGGCTACACCTTC.

V gene TRBV29-1 combines with J gene TRBJ2-3; possible D gene TRBD2, 5 bases. CDR1 and CDR2 (germline): SQVTM, ANQGSEA. The CDR3 totals 13 residues. Trimming left V 7 bases short and J 5 bases short, with 16 bases between. The chain's CDR3 is CSGLGGIEDTQYF. CDR3 in DNA: TGCAGCGGTCTTGGAGGCATCGAAGATACGCAGTATTTT.

The chain uses TRBV9 and TRBJ1-6; D is unresolved. Looked up from germline, CDR1 is SGDLS and CDR2 is YYNGEE. The CDR3 extends over 13 amino acids. The V and J ends lost 1 base and 6 bases respectively, with 5 bases between them. As DNA, the CDR3 is TGTGCCAGCAGCGTAAGGAGTAATTCACCCCTCCACTTT. Residues: CASSVRSNSPLHF.

This chain links TRBV7-8 with TRBJ1-2, with 9 bases matching TRBD1. In germline, CDR1 is SGHVS, CDR2 FQNEAQ. CDR3 length equals 15 residues. V was clipped by 4 bases and J by 6 bases; unmatched bases: 9. In nucleotides, the CDR3 is TGTGCCAGCAGCTCCCGGGACAGGGTATTCGATGGCTACACCTTC. This codes for CASSSRDRVFDGYTF.